The sequence of this T cell receptor (beta chain) was determined in a study of cytomegalovirus exposure and HLA in healthy donors. Looking at the study overall: Approximately 83 million unique TCRs from HLA-typed donors were held in an early data release.

The primer mix had 60 Vbeta and 13 Jbeta primers. Profiling relied on immunoSEQ multiplex PCR, and the TCRdb table lists in-frame clones only, not all of them. The sample carries over 80,000 clones, over 75% recorded once. Germline V gene sequence: CDR1 GTSNPN, CDR2 SVGIG (reference sequence). The CDR3 has 12 amino acids. V gave up 5 bases and J gave up 2 bases, with 9 bases separating them. V is TRBV30 and J is TRBJ2-5; D is possibly TRBD2 (5 bases). The sequenced sample was PBMCs. The source is a man in his forties in good health and CMV-seropositive. The CDR3 loop is CAWEGGQETQYF. For the CDR3, the DNA is TGTGCCTGGGAGGGTGGTCAAGAGACCCAGTACTTC.